The entry below describes one T cell receptor (beta chain). Germline V gives CDR1 MNHEY, CDR2 SVGEGT. Trimming at V came to 6 bases and at J to 4 bases, leaving 3 bases not matched to a gene. The length of the CDR3 is 14 residues. This entry belongs to a study of blood T cell repertoires in COVID-19. For the study at large: PBMCs, B-cell-depleted T cells, or T cells provided the cDNA or gDNA that made up the material.

Recruited during active infection, patients (from Seattle) were subsequently followed longitudinally. Methods used by the authors: Estimation of nucleated cell counts relied on the amplification of reference gene primers. Data came from immunoSEQ multiplex PCR; TCRdb stores just in-frame clones and leaves some out. V and J calls and clone size are given by that table; D and trimming were obtained from the DNA. The table lists tens of thousands of clones, around 92% of them singletons. This TCR came from a man in his fifties with COVID-19, enrolled during active disease. This chain connects TRBV6-2 or TRBV6-3 to TRBJ1-5; 10 bases map to TRBD1. The source material was peripheral blood. The CDR3: CASSGTGENQPQHF. In nucleotides, the CDR3 is TGTGCCAGCAGCGGGACAGGGGAGAATCAGCCCCAGCATTTT.